The clone carrying this TCR beta chain was detected many times. This CDR3 comprises 12 residues. Trimming removed 5 bases at V and 9 bases at J, with 8 bases between. Via MiXCR, TCRdb re-called the RT-PCR reads, giving one row per CDR3 protein. This table holds some 160,000 distinct CDR3 sequences, 20% to 25% found once. The record originates from a study of patients and donors after allogeneic stem cell transplantation. The TCR sequence derives from a human donor who was either an allogeneic HSCT recipient or a stem cell or donor lymphocyte infusion donor (not recorded which). It is not recorded whose cells these are; they may come from a transplant donor. The specimen was blood, either unsorted or a sorted T cell fraction (not recorded which). The V gene is TRBV12-3 or TRBV12-4, the J gene TRBJ1-6; possible D gene TRBD1, 5 bases. The DNA of the CDR3 is TGTGCCAGCAGTCCCCAGGGTTCACCCCTCCACTTT. This encodes CASSPQGSPLHF.